The present TCR beta chain was sequenced within a study of blood T cell repertoires in COVID-19. Study details: Donors in the United States, Italy and Spain gave samples during acute or convalescent COVID-19. PBMCs, B-cell-depleted T cells, or T cells were the source of the cDNA or gDNA that made up the material.

The CDR3 extends over 15 amino acids. V was trimmed by 1 base and J by 4 bases, leaving 13 bases between them. Germline assignment: CDR1 LGHNA and CDR2 YNFKEQ. Data came from immunoSEQ multiplex PCR; TCRdb stores just in-frame clones and leaves some out. This sample has 450,000 to 500,000 clones, with approximately 85% found just once. The sample taken for sequencing was peripheral blood. The receptor was isolated from a human donor in a cohort sampled during active COVID-19. The V gene is TRBV4-2, the J gene TRBJ2-5; unclear D gene. The CDR3 here is CASSQALQVGETQYF. CDR3 DNA: TGTGCCAGCAGCCAAGCCCTGCAGGTGGGAGAGACCCAGTACTTC.